The present T cell receptor beta chain was sequenced within a study of blood T cell repertoires in COVID-19. Study-level information: There were acute and convalescent COVID-19 samples, and they came from the United States, Italy and Spain. From T cells, B-cell-depleted T cells, or PBMCs came the material, which was cDNA or gDNA.

V was pared by 1 base and J by 7 bases, with 11 bases between. The CDR3 sequence is 14 residues long. Germline CDR1 and CDR2: GTSNPN and SVGIG (reference sequence). Recovered Cohort 3 donors showed two negative PCRs, clearance, or symptom resolution. Sequencing was performed with immunoSEQ multiplex PCR; in TCRdb, only in-frame clones are kept and a portion is missing. In the table there are about 320,000 clones, roughly 90% of which are singletons. What was sequenced was PBMCs or T cells enriched from blood (not recorded which). V gene TRBV30 combines with J gene TRBJ1-6; tentative D call: TRBD1 (5 bases). The TCR sequence derives from a man aged 55 to 69 who had recovered from COVID-19. CDR3 bases: TGTGCCTGGAGTGGCGGGGGGAGAAATTCACCCCTCCACTTT. This sequence encodes CAWSGGGRNSPLHF.